This TCR beta chain was captured in a study of T cell clonality in common variable immunodeficiency. Method: immunoSEQ multiplex PCR; TCRdb's copy keeps in-frame clones and lacks some. Observed in the sample are roughly 40,000 clones, none of them singletons. There are many counts of this clone. The read ends 3 residues shy of where the CDR3 ends; the end is completed using the germline J gene. The V end lost 0 bases, the J end lost 1 base, and 7 bases lay between the germline ends. Germline-derived CDR1 and CDR2 are SGDLS and YYNGEE. The CDR3 length is 14 residues. The clonotype was recovered from a person aged 18 to 75 in good health. Material: peripheral blood mononuclear cells. The V gene is TRBV9, the J gene TRBJ2-5; D is undetermined. CDR3 DNA (partial): TGTGCCAGCAGCGTAGAAGGCACCCAAGAGACC. This codes for CASSVEGTQET. From start to end, the CDR3 is CASSVEGTQETQYF.